A single sample is the source of the 32 T cell receptor beta chains below, sequenced in a study of cytomegalovirus exposure and HLA in healthy donors. 60 Vbeta and 13 Jbeta primers were used in PCR. Here immunoSEQ multiplex PCR was the method, and the copy in TCRdb shows in-frame clones only, minus some. The profile covers about 100,000 clones, with 73% appearing a single time and about 3.7% taken by the ten largest. The sequencing input was PBMCs. These receptors were obtained from a man aged 35 to 55 in good health and CMV-seronegative.

The chain recombines TRBV2 with TRBJ1-1; no definite D call. The CDR3 has 14 residues. Trimming removed 5 bases from V and 2 bases from J, with 12 bases in between. CDR1 and CDR2 from the germline V gene are SNHLY and FYNNEI. The DNA for the CDR3 is TGTGCCAGCAGTCGAGACGGGGTCAACACTGAAGCTTTCTTT. Amino acid sequence: CASSRDGVNTEAFF.

The chain is built from TRBV7-9 and TRBJ1-6; D is unclear. This CDR3 region has 14 residues. V was cut by 3 bases and J by 5 bases, with 8 bases left in between. Germline CDR1 SEHNR, CDR2 FQNEAQ (reference sequence). The CDR3 loop is CASSLGSNNSPLHF. The CDR3 bases are TGTGCCAGCAGCTTGGGCAGCAATAATTCACCCCTCCACTTT.

The V gene is TRBV6-5, the J gene TRBJ2-7, with 7 bases matching TRBD1. Germline V gene lookup returns CDR1 MNHEY and CDR2 SVGAGI. CDR3 length: 14 amino acids. Unmatched junction bases numbered 6, after V lost 4 bases and J lost 3 bases. CDR3 DNA: TGTGCCAGCAGTTTCGGGCAGGGGGTCTACGAGCAGTACTTC. It is translated as CASSFGQGVYEQYF.

The chain combines TRBV29-1 with TRBJ2-3; D remains ambiguous. The V gene lost 1 base and the J gene lost 5 bases, with 4 bases spanning the gap. The germline V gene has CDR1 SQVTM and CDR2 ANQGSEA. The CDR3 has 11 residues. The CDR3 nucleotides are TGCAGCGTTGAAGTAGTAGATACGCAGTATTTT. It encodes CSVEVVDTQYF.

The chain carries TRBV5-1 and TRBJ1-6, with D perhaps TRBD1 (6 bases). The CDR3 loop spans 14 amino acids. Trimming shortened V by 4 bases and J by 3 bases, and 8 bases separated the two germline ends. Germline CDR1 reads SGHRS; CDR2 reads YFSETQ. The CDR3 bases are TGCGCCAGCAGCCAAGGGGGCTATAATTCACCCCTCCACTTT. This sequence encodes CASSQGGYNSPLHF.

This clone appeared a single time. Written as DNA, the CDR3 is TGTGCCAGCAGCTCGCAACAGGGACAGCCCCAGCATTTT. This codes for CASSSQQGQPQHF. The chain couples TRBV7-2 to TRBJ1-5; a weak D match, TRBD1 (6 bases). V lost 4 bases, J lost 7 bases, and 11 bases lay in between. CDR1 and CDR2 from the germline V gene are SGHTA and FQGNSA. This CDR3 spans 13 amino acids.

Notes on this clone: Since the CDR3 does not end with the conserved phenylalanine or tryptophan, this likely comes from a read error. The DNA is omitted, as the CDR3 cannot be located on it reliably, and the CDR3 follows TCRdb's listing. J is TRBJ1-2 and V is TRBV5-6; TRBD1 is the table's D call, not checked against the DNA. Germline V gene sequence: CDR1 SGHDT, CDR2 YYEEEE. The CDR3 contains 18 residues when both ends are counted. This CDR3 is CASSLWADGRGNADGYTV.

In this sample, this clone turned up once. The gene calls are TRBV4-3 and TRBJ1-2; D ambiguous. Per germline, CDR1 LGHNA and CDR2 YSLEER. Trimming left V 4 bases short and J 2 bases short, with 8 bases between. The CDR3 runs 13 residues. CDR3 nucleotides: TGCGCCAGCAGCCGCGACACGAACTATGGCTACACCTTC. This sequence encodes CASSRDTNYGYTF.

V usage is TRBV6-4 and J usage is TRBJ2-1; TRBD1 is a possible D gene (5 bases). This CDR3 is built from 16 residues. With 2 bases removed from V and 5 bases from J, the gap between germline ends came to 16 bases. Germline CDR1 MRHNA, CDR2 SNTAGT. The CDR3 DNA reads TGTGCCAGCAGTGACAAGGCAGGGTCTTTAAACAATGAGCAGTTCTTC. Protein: CASSDKAGSLNNEQFF.

The rearrangement links TRBV2 to TRBJ1-5; no reliable D call. The CDR3 length is 14 residues. Germline V gives CDR1 SNHLY, CDR2 FYNNEI. Trimming stripped 7 bases from V and 6 bases from J, with 16 bases between. CDR3 nucleotides: TGTGCCAGCACCCTTTCGGGGTTATCTCAGCCCCAGCATTTT. It specifies CASTLSGLSQPQHF.

V gene TRBV9 combines with J gene TRBJ2-1, with 7 bases aligning to TRBD1. The CDR3 is 14 residues long. Germline V lookup: CDR1 SGDLS, CDR2 YYNGEE. After removal of 0 bases from V and 8 bases from J, the junction contained 5 bases not matched to a gene. The CDR3 sequence: CASSVEGAGYEQFF. The CDR3 coding sequence is TGTGCCAGCAGCGTAGAGGGGGCGGGCTATGAGCAGTTCTTC. Based on the CDR3 plus reference TRBV9 and TRBJ2-1, the full variable domain is DSGVTQTPKHLITATGQRVTLRCSPRSGDLSVYWYQQSLDQGLQFLIQYYNGEERAKGNILERFSAQQFPDLHSELNLSSLELGDSALYFCASSVEGAGYEQFFGPGTRLTVL.

This chain connects TRBV7-2 to TRBJ2-1, with 12 bases lining up with TRBD2. This CDR3 is built from 15 residues. V lost 5 bases to trimming and J lost 9 bases; unmatched junction nucleotides: 8. From germline, CDR1 is SGHTA and CDR2 FQGNSA. As DNA, the CDR3 is TGTGCCAGCAGCCAGACTAGCGGGGGACCACGTGAGCAGTTCTTC. Its protein is CASSQTSGGPREQFF.

J is TRBJ2-3 and V is TRBV5-4, with 12 bases that match TRBD2. The V segment lost 1 base and the J segment 1 base; nucleotides outside the gene matches: 7. Germline CDR1 is SGHNT and CDR2 is YYREEE (reference sequence). The CDR3 loop spans 18 amino acids. The CDR3 DNA reads as TGTGCCAGCAGCTTGCCCCTAGCGGGGGGGCCGGGCACAGATACGCAGTATTTT. It codes for CASSLPLAGGPGTDTQYF.

V and J are TRBV6-4 and TRBJ2-1; TRBD2 aligns across 9 bases. CDR1 is MRHNA, CDR2 SNTAGT, per germline. V lost 0 bases to trimming and J lost 7 bases; unmatched junction nucleotides: 7. The CDR3 sequence is 16 residues long. The CDR3 spells CASSDSGGGAANEQFF. In DNA, the CDR3 is TGTGCCAGCAGTGACTCAGGCGGGGGGGCGGCGAATGAGCAGTTCTTC.

The rearrangement joins TRBV13 to TRBJ2-1; D is ambiguous. CDR3 size: 12 residues. V was trimmed by 5 bases and J by 9 bases, leaving 11 bases between them. Germline values: CDR1 PRHDT, CDR2 FYEKMQ (reference sequence). This CDR3 is CASSVLQVEQFF. CDR3 DNA: TGTGCCAGCAGCGTTTTGCAGGTTGAGCAGTTCTTC. Combining the CDR3 with reference TRBV13 and TRBJ2-1 gives the whole variable domain AAGVIQSPRHLIKEKRETATLKCYPIPRHDTVYWYQQGPGQDPQFLISFYEKMQSDKGSIPDRFSAQQFSDYHSELNMSSLELGDSALYFCASSVLQVEQFFGPGTRLTVL.

V usage is TRBV2 and J usage is TRBJ2-5; the D is unclear. CDR1 SNHLY and CDR2 FYNNEI come from the germline V gene. CDR3 length: 12 residues. V gave up 3 bases and J gave up 3 bases, with 5 bases separating them. The CDR3: CASSDLEETQYF. CDR3 bases: TGTGCCAGCAGTGACTTAGAAGAGACCCAGTACTTC. The variable domain in full, with the rest retrieved from reference TRBV2 and TRBJ2-5, is EPEVTQTPSHQVTQMGQEVILRCVPISNHLYFYWYRQILGQKVEFLVSFYNNEISEKSEIFDDQFSVERPDGSNFTLKIRSTKLEDSAMYFCASSDLEETQYFGPGTRLLVL.

J is TRBJ2-7 and V is TRBV6-1, with 12 bases that match TRBD1. The CDR3 runs 16 residues. Per germline, CDR1 MNHNS and CDR2 SASEGT. The trim removed 2 bases at V and 4 bases at J, leaving 6 bases unmatched. In nucleotides, the CDR3 is TGTGCCAGCAGTGAATGGGGACAGGGGGCCCTTTACGAGCAGTACTTC. Translated: CASSEWGQGALYEQYF.

The chain combines TRBV5-6 with TRBJ1-4; D is unclear. This CDR3 comprises 16 residues. Germline V CDR1 and CDR2: SGHDT, YYEEEE. Between the trimmed V and J ends, which lost 1 base and 0 bases, there was a span of 10 bases. The DNA for the CDR3 is TGTGCCAGCAGCTTGTGGAGGCGGTCAACTAATGAAAAACTGTTTTTT. It encodes CASSLWRRSTNEKLFF.

Here the CDR3 DNA reads TGCGCCAGCAGCCAAGATAGTCGCCCTAACAGGGGAGATGAAAAACTGTTTTTT. Translating it yields CASSQDSRPNRGDEKLFF. The chain couples TRBV4-3 to TRBJ1-4, with 7 bases fitting TRBD1. V was pared by 0 bases and J by 6 bases, with 13 bases of the junction left unmatched. Per the germline V gene, CDR1 is LGHNA and CDR2 is YSLEER. The CDR3 contains 18 residues.

For the CDR3, the DNA is TGCAGCGTTGCGTCAGGGGCAAACTATGGCTACACCTTC. Its protein is CSVASGANYGYTF. This rearrangement joins TRBV29-1 to TRBJ1-2; possible D gene TRBD1, 6 bases. Germline-derived CDR1 and CDR2 are SQVTM and ANQGSEA. This CDR3 is built from 13 residues. V shed 4 bases and J shed 2 bases, with 11 bases lying between them.

The gene calls are TRBV7-8 and TRBJ2-5, with 7 bases aligning to TRBD1. V lost 8 bases to trimming and J lost 0 bases; unmatched junction nucleotides: 6. CDR3 length equals 14 residues. Germline V CDR1 and CDR2: SGHVS, FQNEAQ. This chain's CDR3 is CASVAGGYQETQYF. The CDR3 coding sequence is TGTGCCAGCGTGGCAGGGGGATACCAAGAGACCCAGTACTTC.

This chain joins TRBV11-3 and TRBJ2-7, with D perhaps matching TRBD1 (6 bases). The V gene lost 0 bases and the J gene lost 3 bases, with 9 bases spanning the gap. This CDR3 comprises 14 residues. Germline loops: CDR1 SGHNT, CDR2 YENEEA. CDR3 region: CASSLEGHNYEQYF. CDR3 DNA: TGTGCCAGCAGCTTAGAGGGACATAACTACGAGCAGTACTTC. Full variable domain (rest looked up from reference TRBV11-3 and TRBJ2-7): EAGVVQSPRYKIIEKKQPVAFWCNPISGHNTLYWYLQNLGQGPELLIRYENEEAVDDSQLPKDRFSAERLKGVDSTLKIQPAELGDSAVYLCASSLEGHNYEQYFGPGTRLTVT.

CDR3 in amino acids: CASSPLGGTRGELFF. The CDR3 DNA sequence: TGTGCCAGCAGCCCTCTTGGGGGGACTAGGGGGGAGCTGTTTTTT. The chain joins TRBV7-2 to TRBJ2-2; 8 bases align to TRBD2. The CDR3 consists of 15 residues. Germline CDR1 is SGHTA and CDR2 is FQGNSA. Unmatched junction bases numbered 10, after V lost 5 bases and J lost 8 bases.

V and J are TRBV2 and TRBJ2-1; 7 nucleotides line up with TRBD2. The CDR3 runs 12 residues. Germline-derived CDR1 and CDR2 are SNHLY and FYNNEI. Trimming cost V 6 bases and J 10 bases; bases outside gene matches: 6. CDR3 sequence: CASRQRGEEQFF. CDR3 nucleotide sequence: TGTGCCAGCAGGCAGCGGGGCGAAGAGCAGTTCTTC.

With regard to this clone: Other DNA variants within this sample encode the same CDR3. This rearrangement joins TRBV5-8 to TRBJ2-5; D perhaps matches TRBD2 (5 bases). The CDR3 totals 14 residues. The germline gives CDR1 SGHTS, CDR2 YDEGEE. V was shortened by 3 bases and J by 5 bases, with 14 bases between the two germline ends. CDR3 amino acids: CASSYPSGEETQYF. In DNA, the CDR3 is TGTGCCAGCAGCTACCCTAGTGGGGAGGAGACCCAGTACTTC.

This clone was seen a few times. V gene TRBV7-9 combines with J gene TRBJ2-5; D not resolved. Germline loops: CDR1 SEHNR, CDR2 FQNEAQ (reference sequence). The CDR3 extends over 12 amino acids. V lost 5 bases and J 0 bases, leaving 4 bases between the germline ends. The CDR3 region is CASSRYQETQYF. The CDR3 DNA reads TGTGCCAGCAGCCGGTACCAAGAGACCCAGTACTTC.

The chain employs TRBV5-5 and TRBJ2-1; 8 nucleotides agree with TRBD2. The CDR3 covers 15 residues. V shed 2 bases, J shed 3 bases, and the junction held 4 bases outside the gene matches. Germline-derived CDR1 and CDR2 are SGHKS and YYEKEE (reference sequence). The CDR3 region is CASSFYRGGYNEQFF. DNA for the CDR3: TGTGCCAGCAGCTTTTATCGGGGGGGCTACAATGAGCAGTTCTTC.

The CDR3 nucleotides read TGCAGTGCTAGAGTTCGGGAGACCCAGTACTTC. Translated, it gives CSARVRETQYF. The chain uses TRBV20-1 and TRBJ2-5; the D is unclear. Germline CDR1 is DFQATT and CDR2 is SNEGSKA (reference sequence). This CDR3 region has 11 residues. V lost 1 base, J lost 5 bases, and 5 bases lay in between.

J is TRBJ1-6 and V is TRBV9; 9 bases align to TRBD1. Trimming at V came to 5 bases and at J to 7 bases, leaving 7 bases not matched to a gene. The germline V gene encodes CDR1 SGDLS and CDR2 YYNGEE. The CDR3 is made up of 15 amino acids. The CDR3 sequence is CASSGSTGGNSPLHF. In DNA, the CDR3 is TGTGCCAGCAGTGGCTCGACAGGGGGAAATTCACCCCTCCACTTT. Supplemented by reference TRBV9 and TRBJ1-6, the full variable domain reads DSGVTQTPKHLITATGQRVTLRCSPRSGDLSVYWYQQSLDQGLQFLIQYYNGEERAKGNILERFSAQQFPDLHSELNLSSLELGDSALYFCASSGSTGGNSPLHFGNGTRLTVT.

This rearrangement joins TRBV6-1 to TRBJ2-1; 9 nucleotides align to TRBD2. The germline gives CDR1 MNHNS, CDR2 SASEGT. The CDR3 runs 14 residues. The V segment lost 8 bases and the J segment 13 bases; nucleotides outside the gene matches: 15. CDR3 loop: CASPEGGGARVQFF. For the CDR3, the DNA is TGTGCCAGCCCCGAGGGCGGGGGGGCCAGGGTCCAGTTCTTC.

This clone has a single count. V is TRBV7-2 and J is TRBJ2-7; D unresolved. Deletions cut 1 base from V and 0 bases from J, with 7 bases between. The CDR3 extends over 14 amino acids. CDR1 is SGHTA, CDR2 FQGNSA, per germline. The CDR3 nucleotides read TGTGCCAGCAGCTTAGGTCGGAGCTCCTACGAGCAGTACTTC. It codes for CASSLGRSSYEQYF.

This rearrangement joins TRBV27 to TRBJ2-7; TRBD2 matches 7 bases. The V and J ends lost 3 bases and 9 bases, in that order; junction bases with no gene match: 11. The CDR3 is made up of 14 amino acids. The V gene's germline CDR1 is MNHEY and CDR2 SMNVEV (reference sequence). The chain's CDR3 is CASSLGLAVTRQYF. CDR3 sequence (DNA): TGTGCCAGCAGTTTGGGTCTAGCGGTTACTCGGCAGTACTTC.